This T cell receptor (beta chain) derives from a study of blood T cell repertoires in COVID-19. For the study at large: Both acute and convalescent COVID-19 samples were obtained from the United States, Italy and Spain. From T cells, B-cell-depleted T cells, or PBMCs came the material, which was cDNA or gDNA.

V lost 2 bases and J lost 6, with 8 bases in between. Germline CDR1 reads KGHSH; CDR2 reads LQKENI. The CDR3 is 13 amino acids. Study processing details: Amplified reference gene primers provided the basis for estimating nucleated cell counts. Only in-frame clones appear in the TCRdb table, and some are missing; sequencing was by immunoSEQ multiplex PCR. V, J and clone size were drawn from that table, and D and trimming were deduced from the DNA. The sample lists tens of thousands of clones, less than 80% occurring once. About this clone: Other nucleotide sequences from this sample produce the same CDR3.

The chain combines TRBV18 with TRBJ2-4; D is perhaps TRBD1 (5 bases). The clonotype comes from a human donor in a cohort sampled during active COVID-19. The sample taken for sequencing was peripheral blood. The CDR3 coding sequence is TGTGCCAGCTCACCATCAAGGGGAAACATTCAGTACTTC. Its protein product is CASSPSRGNIQYF. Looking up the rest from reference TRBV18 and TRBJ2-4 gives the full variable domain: NAGVMQNPRHLVRRRGQEARLRCSPMKGHSHVYWYRQLPEEGLKFMVYLQKENIIDESGMPKERFSAEFPKEGPSILRIQQVVRGDSAAYFCASSPSRGNIQYFGAGTRLSVL.